This TCR beta chain was found in a study of immune characteristics of hereditary and idiopathic chronic pancreatitis. A note on the overall study: The study examined local immune cells and TCRbeta repertoires in the pancreas in hereditary and idiopathic chronic pancreatitis, using control pancreases from organ donors for comparison. Minimal in vitro experimental manipulation of pancreas-infiltrating T cells was the reason the gDNA-based approach was selected. TCRbeta sequencing included roughly five control pancreases, fewer than ten pancreases with hereditary chronic pancreatitis and about 6 pancreases with idiopathic chronic pancreatitis. What the work shows at the level of the full study, not this receptor alone: Chronic pancreatitis caused by alcohol use was not included in the study. Patient tissue was available only at the time of TPIAT, so disease duration differences may have influenced immune findings. Among over 10 chronic pancreatitis patients, the number of productive TCR rearrangements showed a positive correlation with disease severity scores. Compared with controls, both chronic pancreatitis groups had significantly higher TCRbeta repertoire diversity and lower clonality. Hereditary and idiopathic chronic pancreatitis differed in Vbeta-Jbeta gene family usage, including TRBV10, TRBV19, TRBV23 and TRBV5.

To prepare the library, the immunoSEQ multiplex PCR assay was applied. From pancreatic genomic DNA, the TCRbeta CDR3 region along with adjacent sequences was amplified and then sequenced. As for the original processing: Repertoire diversity was assessed as a mean normalized Shannon-Wiener index, together with productive clonality and counts of productive rearrangements. The nonparametric Mann-Whitney U test was used to compare repertoire metrics between controls and chronic pancreatitis. Shared clonotypes were defined as CDR3beta sequences with identical amino acid composition and length across subjects. In TCRdb, the immuneACCESS table is reduced to in-frame sequences with V and J assigned. These tables do not hold every clone; where another copy was compared, an unresolved V gene accounts for under half, and the others remain unexplained. That table gives V, J and clone size, and the DNA gave D and trimming. The sample includes about 14,000 clones, with 70% to 75% observed a single time. The ten biggest clones cover approximately 14% of the sample.

Including the terminal cysteine and phenylalanine, the CDR3 comprises 13 residues. Kept here is only the CDR3 DNA, which spans 39 bases and is read in frame from base 1. The germline V gene provides CDR1 SNHLY and CDR2 FYNNEI. Trimming at the junction amounts to 8 bases on V and 4 bases on J, and the germline ends lie 14 bases apart. Chronic pancreatitis pancreas tissue was obtained from patients undergoing total pancreatectomy with islet autotransplantation (TPIAT). Included chronic pancreatitis patients had no known history of diabetes. For TCRbeta sequencing, genomic DNA was extracted directly from bulk pancreas tissue, without T cell sorting. At two US centers, pancreas tissues from patients and organ donors were collected on a consecutive basis. Concerning this clone itself: The antigen it recognizes is unknown. No quality values exist for individual bases; no much larger clone is one base distant.

Specimen: pancreas tissue with hereditary chronic pancreatitis. The receptor's source is a human donor with chronic pancreatitis. Here the chain combines TRBV2 and TRBJ1-2, with a tentative D gene TRBD1 over 5 matching bases. The DNA sequence follows: TGTGCCAGCCGAAGACAGCAAAGCTATGGCTACACCTTC. Its protein is CASRRQQSYGYTF. Supplemented by the reference TRBV2 and TRBJ1-2 proteins around the CDR3, the complete variable domain is EPEVTQTPSHQVTQMGQEVILRCVPISNHLYFYWYRQILGQKVEFLVSFYNNEISEKSEIFDDQFSVERPDGSNFTLKIRSTKLEDSAMYFCASRRQQSYGYTFGSGTRLTVV.